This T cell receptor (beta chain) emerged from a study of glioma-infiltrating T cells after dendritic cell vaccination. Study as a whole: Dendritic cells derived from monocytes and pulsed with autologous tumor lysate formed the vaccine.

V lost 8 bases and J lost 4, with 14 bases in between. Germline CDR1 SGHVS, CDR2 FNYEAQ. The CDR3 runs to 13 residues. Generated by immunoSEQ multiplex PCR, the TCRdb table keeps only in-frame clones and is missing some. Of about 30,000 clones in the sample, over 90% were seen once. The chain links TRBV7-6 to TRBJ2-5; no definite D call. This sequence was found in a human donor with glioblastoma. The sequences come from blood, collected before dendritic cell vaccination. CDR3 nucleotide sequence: TGTGCCAGCGGTAAAGTAGCTCCAGAGACCCAGTACTTC. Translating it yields CASGKVAPETQYF.